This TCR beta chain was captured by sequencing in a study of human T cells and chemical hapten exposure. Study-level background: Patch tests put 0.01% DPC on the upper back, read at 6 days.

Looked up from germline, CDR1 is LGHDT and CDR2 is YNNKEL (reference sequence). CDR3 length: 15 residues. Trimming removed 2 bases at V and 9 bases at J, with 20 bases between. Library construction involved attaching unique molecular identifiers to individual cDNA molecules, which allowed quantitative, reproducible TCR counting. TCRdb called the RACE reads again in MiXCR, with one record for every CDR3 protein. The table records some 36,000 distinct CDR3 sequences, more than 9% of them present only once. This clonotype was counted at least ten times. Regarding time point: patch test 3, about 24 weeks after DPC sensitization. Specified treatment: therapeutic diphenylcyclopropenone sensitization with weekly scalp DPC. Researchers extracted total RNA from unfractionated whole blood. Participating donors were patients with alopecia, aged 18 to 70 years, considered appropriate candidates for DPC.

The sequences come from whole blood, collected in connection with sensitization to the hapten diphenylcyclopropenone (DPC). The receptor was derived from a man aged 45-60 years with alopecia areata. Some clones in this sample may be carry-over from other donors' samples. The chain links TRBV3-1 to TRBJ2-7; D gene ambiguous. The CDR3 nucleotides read TGTGCCAGCAGCCAAACCCCGCGAGACACCCTCGGGCAGTACTTC. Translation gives CASSQTPRDTLGQYF.